This T cell receptor beta chain was captured in a study of CD8+ T cells in alopecia areata (dated by TCRdb to between 2017 and 2018). General notes on the study: The treated patients, all with moderate-to-severe alopecia areata, were enrolled in an open-label pilot trial of oral tofacitinib given at 5 to 10 mg twice daily. RNA was extracted with the PAXgene miRNA kit for fixed scalp, the miRNeasy kit for PBMCs, and the RNeasy kit for mouse skin. Tofacitinib was administered for 6 to 18 months, and 6 months of follow-up off drug were then conducted to assess delayed response and recurrence. TCRbeta CDR3 regions were amplified by immunoSEQ multiplex PCR using 35 Vbeta forward and 13 Jbeta reverse primers. Scalp clonality was compared among normal scalp (n=4), patchy alopecia areata scalp (n=8), and alopecia totalis/universalis scalp (n=8). Scalp tissue and sorted CD4+ and CD8+ peripheral blood T cells from patchy and totalis/universalis alopecia areata patients and from healthy controls were covered by human TCRbeta sequencing. Tofacitinib-treated patients had biopsies at baseline and at 4 and 24 weeks of treatment, with a later scalp biopsy in several patients. In both human patients and the C3H/HeJ mouse model, the study applied high-throughput TCRbeta sequencing to look at T cell clonal expansion in alopecia areata. Overall study outcomes, separate from this receptor: Shared TCR sequences between patients were less evident than in mice, which may be partly attributable to HLA diversity in the patient population. Scalp TCR repertoire analysis is complicated because resident alphabeta T cells in normal human skin are also sequenced, whereas mouse skin is dominated by gammadelta T cells. Lesional scalp, especially in alopecia totalis/universalis, showed higher clonality and more expanded CD8+ clones than normal scalp, suggesting antigenic drive.

The library was generated by the immunoSEQ multiplex PCR assay. To provide template for TCR sequencing, every sample had RNA extracted and reverse transcribed into cDNA. SuperScript III was used to make first-strand cDNA, primed with a 2:1 mix of oligo-dT and random hexamers. Amplification bias was assessed with a synthetic immune receptor repertoire, and residual bias was removed computationally. In the paper's pipeline: Raw reads were preprocessed to remove errors, and CDR3 was defined by IMGT conventions from the conserved cysteine to phenylalanine. Clonality was calculated as 1 minus Shannon entropy normalized by log2 of the number of productive unique TCRs. Scalp TCRbeta sequences were cross-referenced with sorted blood CD4 and CD8 repertoires so that the CD4 or CD8 identity of scalp clones could be inferred. TCRdb provides this immuneACCESS table in a form limited to in-frame rearrangements. Some clones are lacking; in checked studies, under half of them reflect an unresolved V gene, and why the rest are absent is not known. D and trimming come from the DNA, and the V and J calls and clone size come from that table. A total of some 130,000 clones appear in this sample, roughly three fifths of them only once. Under 7.5% of the sample goes to the ten largest clones.

This clone was seen only a few times. Its antigen is still unknown. Qualities for individual bases were not recorded, and no much larger clone is one base off. Via the germline V gene, CDR1 is ENHRY and CDR2 SYGVKD. Reading from cysteine to phenylalanine, the CDR3 counts 14 amino acids. The entry retains the CDR3 DNA only, 42 bases that are in frame from base 1. A distance of 13 bases separates the germline ends of V and J, which lose 7 bases and 1 base respectively. The label giving this sample's time point can be read as: baseline before oral tofacitinib. Peripheral blood and lesional scalp punch biopsies were obtained from patients with alopecia areata. PBMCs were isolated by density centrifugation and stained for CD3, CD4 and CD8, and CD4+ and CD8+ T cells were sorted on a FACSAria.

The receptor comes from a human donor with alopecia areata. This specimen was CD4+ T cells sorted from blood, taken at week 0. Recombination joined TRBV10-3 with TRBJ1-1; no D segment can be confidently identified. The CDR3 is CAITSQESNTEAFF. In nucleotides, the sequence is TGTGCCATCACCTCCCAGGAGTCGAACACTGAAGCTTTCTTT.